A single sample gave rise to the 22 T cell receptor beta chains below, sequenced in a study of cytotoxic CD8 clonotypes in ibrutinib-treated CLL. TCRdb keeps only in-frame clones here, not all; method: immunoSEQ multiplex PCR. The sample yields about 150,000 clones, 70% to 80% seen once. The sample consisted of PBMCs, taken after 12 months of ibrutinib treatment. The receptors originated from a human donor with chronic lymphocytic leukemia.

The V and J genes are TRBV27 and TRBJ2-4; D assignment may be TRBD1 or TRBD2 (6 bases each). The CDR3 is made up of 16 amino acids. Germline CDR1 is MNHEY and CDR2 is SMNVEV (reference sequence). The ends were cut back, 1 base at V and 1 base at J, with 11 bases in the middle. Here the CDR3 DNA reads TGTGCCAGCAGTTTATGGGGGGCAGGGGCCAAAAACATTCAGTACTTC. Protein sequence: CASSLWGAGAKNIQYF.

J is TRBJ2-3 and V is TRBV4-3; TRBD1 matches at 10 bases. The ends lost 0 bases at V and 6 bases at J; junction bases unmatched: 6. The length of the CDR3 is 16 residues. The germline CDR1 and CDR2 sequences are LGHNA and YSLEER. This CDR3 is CASSQDRQGAGDTQYF. The CDR3 nucleotides are TGCGCCAGCAGCCAAGATAGACAGGGGGCGGGGGATACGCAGTATTTT.

V gene TRBV6-1 combines with J gene TRBJ1-4, with unresolved D. Trimming stripped 3 bases from V and 11 bases from J, with 13 bases between. Germline values: CDR1 MNHNS, CDR2 SASEGT. The CDR3 sequence is 13 residues long. Here the CDR3 DNA reads TGTGCCAGCAGTGAGGACGAGGTCGAGAAACTGTTTTTT. Protein sequence: CASSEDEVEKLFF.

The CDR3 region has the DNA TGTGCCAGTCGCGGTTTAGGCAGGCGAGACAATGAGCAGTTCTTC. Its protein product is CASRGLGRRDNEQFF. The rearrangement joins TRBV6-6 to TRBJ2-1, with D hard to call. Per germline, CDR1 MNHNY and CDR2 SVGAGI (reference sequence). V gave up 9 bases and J gave up 5 bases, with 20 bases separating them. The CDR3 contains 15 residues.

This clone has a single count. The V gene is TRBV15, the J gene TRBJ2-1; possible D gene TRBD2, 5 bases. Per the germline V gene, CDR1 is LNHNV and CDR2 is YYDKDF (reference sequence). V was clipped by 1 base and J by 1 base, with 17 bases between them. The CDR3 sequence is 18 residues long. The CDR3, as DNA: TGTGCCACCAGCAGAGCTTTGAGGGCGTTTCCATCCTACAATGAGCAGTTCTTC. It encodes CATSRALRAFPSYNEQFF.

This chain links TRBV5-4 with TRBJ2-3; TRBD2 matches at 8 bases. This CDR3 has 15 amino acids. V lost 0 bases and J lost 4; bases outside the gene matches: 4. Germline-derived CDR1 and CDR2 are SGHNT and YYREEE (reference sequence). The CDR3 protein is CASSLAGRAADTQYF. CDR3 in DNA: TGTGCCAGCAGCTTGGCCGGGAGGGCCGCAGATACGCAGTATTTT.

The chain uses TRBV27 and TRBJ2-7, with 10 bases fitting TRBD1. The CDR3 is 14 residues long. Germline trimming cut 10 bases from V and 1 base from J; bases unmatched to any gene: 7. The germline CDR1 and CDR2 sequences are MNHEY and SMNVEV (reference sequence). CDR3 nucleotides: TGTGCCACCCGACAGGGGGCGCCATCCTACGAGCAGTACTTC. Its protein is CATRQGAPSYEQYF.

This clone has just a few counts. This chain connects TRBV19 to TRBJ2-7, with 7 bases aligning to TRBD1. The CDR3 length is 13 residues. Germline V gene data show CDR1 as LNHDA and CDR2 as SQIVND (reference sequence). Trimming at V came to 5 bases and at J to 2 bases, leaving 3 bases not matched to a gene. CDR3 protein: CASSYQGAYEQYF. The CDR3 DNA sequence: TGTGCCAGTAGTTACCAGGGGGCCTACGAGCAGTACTTC.

This clone showed up just once. This chain joins TRBV15 and TRBJ2-5; D is ambiguous. V was pared by 0 bases and J by 4 bases, with 12 bases between. This CDR3 has 15 amino acids. Germline V CDR1 and CDR2: LNHNV, YYDKDF (reference sequence). The chain's CDR3 is CATSREGMAGETQYF. The CDR3 DNA reads TGTGCCACCAGCAGAGAAGGTATGGCTGGAGAGACCCAGTACTTC.

The chain has TRBV27 and TRBJ2-7, with TRBD1 matching 11 bases. CDR1 and CDR2 from the germline V gene are MNHEY and SMNVEV (reference sequence). V was pared by 3 bases and J by 2 bases, with 3 bases of the junction left unmatched. The CDR3 has 15 residues. CDR3 coding DNA: TGTGCCAGCAGTTTCGGACAGGGGGCCACCTACGAGCAGTACTTC. This gives the protein CASSFGQGATYEQYF.

The gene calls are TRBV5-1 and TRBJ1-2; 8 bases align to TRBD1. V lost 1 base, J lost 4 bases, and 6 bases stayed unmatched. The V gene's germline CDR1 is SGHRS and CDR2 YFSETQ. The CDR3 is made up of 15 amino acids. The CDR3 DNA reads TGCGCCAGCAGCTTGAAGGACAGGGTGGGCTATGGCTACACCTTC. Translating gives CASSLKDRVGYGYTF.

The rearrangement links TRBV5-5 to TRBJ1-4, with 9 bases that match TRBD1. Germline trimming cut 7 bases from V and 5 bases from J; bases unmatched to any gene: 3. The germline gives CDR1 SGHKS, CDR2 YYEKEE (reference sequence). The CDR3 covers 13 residues. The CDR3 sequence: CASGQGMNEKLFF. DNA for the CDR3: TGTGCCAGCGGACAGGGGATGAATGAAAAACTGTTTTTT. The entire variable domain, with the rest obtained from reference TRBV5-5 and TRBJ1-4, is as follows: DAGVTQSPTHLIKTRGQQVTLRCSPISGHKSVSWYQQVLGQGPQFIFQYYEKEERGRGNFPDRFSARQFPNYSSELNVNALLLGDSALYLCASGQGMNEKLFFGSGTQLSVL.

The rearrangement links TRBV29-1 to TRBJ1-2; D is unresolved. The V end was cut by 4 bases, the J end by 0 bases, with 6 bases between. The CDR3 sequence is 12 residues long. The germline CDR1 and CDR2 sequences are SQVTM and ANQGSEA. The CDR3 spells CSVGKSNYGYTF. CDR3 DNA sequence: TGCAGCGTTGGGAAATCTAACTATGGCTACACCTTC.

The chain combines TRBV9 with TRBJ1-5; 8 nucleotides match TRBD1. This CDR3 spans 13 amino acids. From germline, CDR1 is SGDLS and CDR2 YYNGEE. Unmatched junction bases numbered 5, after V lost 5 bases and J lost 7 bases. The CDR3 here is CASSGGQGQPQHF. The CDR3 nucleotides are TGTGCCAGCAGTGGAGGACAGGGACAGCCCCAGCATTTT.

The chain joins TRBV28 to TRBJ2-2; the match to TRBD2 covers 12 bases. CDR1 is MDHEN, CDR2 SYDVKM, per germline. V lost 2 bases, J lost 4 bases, and 11 bases stayed unmatched. The CDR3 runs 19 residues. The CDR3 DNA reads as TGTGCCAGCAGTTTACCCAGACTAGCGGGAGATTCAGGCACCGGGGAGCTGTTTTTT. It codes for CASSLPRLAGDSGTGELFF. Drawing the rest from reference TRBV28 and TRBJ2-2, the complete variable domain is DVKVTQSSRYLVKRTGEKVFLECVQDMDHENMFWYRQDPGLGLRLIYFSYDVKMKEKGDIPEGYSVSREKKERFSLILESASTNQTSMYLCASSLPRLAGDSGTGELFFGEGSRLTVL.

Here the CDR3 DNA reads TGCGCCAGCAGCTTGGCCCCACTGCTGAGCGGGAGGGCCCAAGATACGCAGTATTTT. This translates into CASSLAPLLSGRAQDTQYF. V usage is TRBV5-1 and J usage is TRBJ2-3; TRBD2 matches 10 bases. J was trimmed by 5 bases and V by 0 bases; bases with no gene match: 15. In germline, CDR1 is SGHRS, CDR2 YFSETQ. CDR3 length: 19 residues.

This clone was counted a few times. The chain links TRBV5-1 to TRBJ1-1, with TRBD1 matching over 9 bases. V dropped 3 bases and J dropped 0; count of bases not matched to a gene: 9. This CDR3 spans 17 amino acids. Germline lookup yields CDR1 SGHRS and CDR2 YFSETQ. The CDR3 is CASSSRGTGPMNTEAFF. Written as DNA, the CDR3 is TGCGCCAGCAGCTCGAGGGGGACAGGGCCAATGAACACTGAAGCTTTCTTT.

This chain joins TRBV7-9 and TRBJ1-2; D remains ambiguous. V was pared by 1 base and J by 5 bases, with 5 bases between. The CDR3 has 12 amino acids. Looked up from germline, CDR1 is SEHNR and CDR2 is FQNEAQ (reference sequence). This CDR3 is CASSLDGYGYTF. The CDR3 DNA reads TGTGCCAGCAGCTTAGATGGATATGGCTACACCTTC. The variable domain in full, with the rest retrieved from reference TRBV7-9 and TRBJ1-2, is DTGVSQNPRHKITKRGQNVTFRCDPISEHNRLYWYRQTLGQGPEFLTYFQNEAQLEKSRLLSDRFSAERPKGSFSTLEIQRTEQGDSAMYLCASSLDGYGYTFGSGTRLTVV.

The genes are TRBV27 and TRBJ1-2, with D unresolved. Germline values: CDR1 MNHEY, CDR2 SMNVEV (reference sequence). V lost 9 bases and J lost 8, with 19 bases in between. The CDR3 length is 13 residues. CDR3 in amino acids: CASGFVRAGGYTF. CDR3 nucleotides: TGTGCCAGTGGGTTCGTGCGGGCCGGGGGCTACACCTTC.

This chain joins TRBV9 and TRBJ2-2, with a tentative D call TRBD2 (5 bases). V was shortened by 1 base and J by 12 bases, with 13 bases between the two germline ends. This CDR3 contains 13 residues. Germline CDR1 and CDR2: SGDLS and YYNGEE. The CDR3 DNA reads TGTGCCAGCAGCGTACGGGTTGAGGGAAAGCTGTTTTTT. Translated, it gives CASSVRVEGKLFF.

This clone was counted once. The chain couples TRBV27 to TRBJ2-1; D gene uncertain. CDR1 MNHEY and CDR2 SMNVEV come from the germline V gene (reference sequence). This CDR3 is 13 amino acids long. Trimming took off 7 bases at V and 4 bases at J, with 11 bases between the two ends. The CDR3 DNA sequence: TGTGCCAGCATCCTGTTAAATTACAATGAGCAGTTCTTC. Its translation is CASILLNYNEQFF.

V and J are TRBV6-1 and TRBJ1-1, with D tentatively TRBD1 (6 bases). This CDR3 contains 14 residues. Trimming stripped 6 bases from V and 0 bases from J, with 11 bases between. Germline V gene sequence: CDR1 MNHNS, CDR2 SASEGT. The CDR3 DNA follows: TGTGCCAGCAGGAGGGGGGAGTTGAACACTGAAGCTTTCTTT. It yields the protein CASRRGELNTEAFF.